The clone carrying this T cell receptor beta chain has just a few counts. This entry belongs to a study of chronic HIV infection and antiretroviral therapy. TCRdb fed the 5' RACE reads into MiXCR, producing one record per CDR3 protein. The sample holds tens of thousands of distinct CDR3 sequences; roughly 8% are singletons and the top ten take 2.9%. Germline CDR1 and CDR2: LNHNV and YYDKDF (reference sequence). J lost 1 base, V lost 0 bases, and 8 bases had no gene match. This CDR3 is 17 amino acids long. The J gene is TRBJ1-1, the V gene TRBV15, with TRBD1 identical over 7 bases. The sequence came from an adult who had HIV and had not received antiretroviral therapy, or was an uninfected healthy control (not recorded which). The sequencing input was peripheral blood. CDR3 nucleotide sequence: TGTGCCACCAGCAGAGATTACCCGGGACAGCCGAACACTGAAGCTTTCTTT. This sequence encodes CATSRDYPGQPNTEAFF.